This is a list of T cell receptor beta chains from one sample in a study of beta chain features in type 1 diabetes. TCRdb's copy holds only in-frame clones and misses some; the assay was immunoSEQ multiplex PCR. Counted here are 300,000 or so clones, 14% occurring once; the ten biggest clones make up 0.017%. The source material was naive CD4+ T cells from blood. Receptors were obtained from a man aged 25 to 40 with type 1 diabetes. The CDR3 runs from the conserved cysteine through the conserved F or W. Each record gives: J gene, D gene, V gene, CDR3 protein. D genes are given only for firm matches.

TRBJ1-1 | . | TRBV28 | CASSDTGITEAFF
TRBJ2-7 | . | TRBV27 | CASSDYSLYEQYF
TRBJ2-7 | TRBD1 | TRBV7-9 | CASSFPTGQVGFEQYF
TRBJ2-3 | . | TRBV6-6 | CASSRVLATDTQYF
TRBJ2-4 | TRBD2 | TRBV28 | CASSPGTRGLINIQYF
TRBJ1-5 | TRBD1 | TRBV10-3 | CAISEKGQGSVNQPQHF
TRBJ2-5 | . | TRBV13 | CASSLVGNWEQETQYF
TRBJ2-7 | . | TRBV28 | CASSLEGYEQYF
TRBJ2-7 | TRBD2 | TRBV14 | CASSQGGGSFSYEQYF
TRBJ2-5 | . | TRBV7-2 | CASSLAQAKETQYF
TRBJ2-3 | TRBD2 | TRBV28 | CASSSPGLAVSDTQYF
TRBJ1-1 | . | TRBV7-2 | CASSVRDSPSLEAFF
TRBJ2-7 | TRBD2 | TRBV7-9 | CASSPRGVPLSEQYF
TRBJ2-7 | TRBD2 | TRBV5-6 | CASKTSGSDPYEQYF
TRBJ1-1 | . | TRBV20-1 | CSAPRVTEAFF
TRBJ2-7 | . | TRBV30 | CAWSFGYYEQYF
TRBJ2-6 | . | TRBV7-3 | CASSLTASSGANVLTF
TRBJ2-1 | . | TRBV9 | CASSVAPSNEQFF
TRBJ1-2 | . | TRBV10-3 | CAISAGPGGRDGYTF
TRBJ2-7 | TRBD1 | TRBV19 | CASSRTGGAYEQYF
TRBJ2-5 | . | TRBV28 | CASRSGGRETQYF
TRBJ1-4 | TRBD1 | TRBV4-3 | CASRLTGVEKLFF
TRBJ1-5 | . | TRBV15 | CATSRDSGNQPQHF
TRBJ2-3 | TRBD1 | TRBV19 | CASSKGQGPDTQYF
TRBJ2-7 | . | TRBV28 | CASSSQDYEQYF
TRBJ1-1 | . | TRBV9 | CASSAGHSMNTEAFF
TRBJ2-3 | . | TRBV7-2 | CASSLGRGDTQYF
TRBJ1-2 | . | TRBV19 | CASSMATLPPSAAYGYTF
TRBJ1-1 | TRBD1 | TRBV29-1 | CSVDGRLLQGANTEAFF
TRBJ2-5 | TRBD2 | TRBV30 | CAWSLGGVETQYF
TRBJ2-1 | TRBD2 | TRBV5-4 | CASSLSPLGTSGREQFF
TRBJ2-1 | . | TRBV9 | CASSEGLIKEQFF
TRBJ2-7 | . | TRBV7-8 | CASSWRQWGEQYF
TRBJ1-2 | TRBD1 | TRBV18 | CASSVQTRGQSEDGYTF
TRBJ2-7 | . | TRBV18 | CASSLAPSHYEQYF
TRBJ2-2 | TRBD2 | TRBV14 | CASSLRLAAANTGELFF
TRBJ2-4 | TRBD2 | TRBV27 | CASSSGLANIQYF
TRBJ2-3 | . | TRBV7-2 | CASSRSSGPTADTQYF